Shown below are 24 T cell receptor beta chains from a single sample sequenced in a study of T cells in Graves' hyperthyroidism and ophthalmopathy. TCR beta CDR3 regions were amplified from RNA transcripts. The HTBI set primed first-round TCR CDR3 RT-PCR. TCRdb processed the multiplex PCR reads anew with MiXCR; each CDR3 protein has one entry. The data show hundreds of thousands of distinct CDR3 sequences, with 14% seen just once and 10% held by the top ten. Sample: blood. The receptors come from a woman between 18 and 29 years old with Graves' hyperthyroidism.

In this sample, this clonotype turned up many times. The rearrangement uses TRBV18 and TRBJ2-1; D is ambiguous. The CDR3 extends over 14 amino acids. The germline V gene encodes CDR1 KGHSH and CDR2 LQKENI. The V end was cut by 3 bases, the J end by 7 bases, with 13 bases between. This CDR3 is CASSPYMSVNEQFF. The CDR3 DNA sequence: TGTGCCAGCTCACCGTACATGTCCGTAAATGAGCAGTTCTTC.

This clonotype was detected ten times or more. This sequence joins TRBV29-1 and TRBJ2-1, with 7 bases fitting TRBD2. This CDR3 contains 15 residues. Germline-derived CDR1 and CDR2 are SQVTM and ANQGSEA. J lost 2 bases, V lost 6 bases, and 10 bases had no gene match. CDR3 DNA: TGCAGCGTCTCTGGTGGGAGGGGTGCCTACAATGAGCAGTTCTTC. Residues: CSVSGGRGAYNEQFF.

The chain uses TRBV27 and TRBJ2-7, with TRBD2 as a possible D gene (5 bases). V lost 8 bases and J lost 5, with 10 bases in between. The CDR3 is 11 amino acids. Germline V gives CDR1 MNHEY, CDR2 SMNVEV (reference sequence). CDR3 sequence (DNA): TGTGCCAGCGCATACGGGGACGAGCAGTACTTC. This gives the protein CASAYGDEQYF.

This clonotype was found many times. CDR3 region: CASSVGPNTEAFF. Written as DNA, the CDR3 is TGTGCCAGCAGTGTTGGACCTAACACTGAAGCTTTCTTT. This chain links TRBV9 with TRBJ1-1; no reliable D call. Germline V gives CDR1 SGDLS, CDR2 YYNGEE. V lost 5 bases and J 2 bases, leaving 10 bases between the germline ends. The CDR3 has 13 residues.

This clonotype was recorded a few times. The V and J genes are TRBV19 and TRBJ1-5; the D gene is possibly TRBD1 (5 bases). Trimming left V 9 bases short and J 4 bases short, with 16 bases between. The CDR3 has 14 amino acids. Germline CDR1 reads LNHDA; CDR2 reads SQIVND (reference sequence). CDR3 sequence: CASNRQLGNQPQHF. DNA for the CDR3: TGTGCCAGCAACCGACAGTTAGGAAATCAGCCCCAGCATTTT. The full variable domain, completed using reference TRBV19 and TRBJ1-5, is DGGITQSPKYLFRKEGQNVTLSCEQNLNHDAMYWYRQDPGQGLRLIYYSQIVNDFQKGDIAEGYSVSREKKESFPLTVTSAQKNPTAFYLCASNRQLGNQPQHFGDGTRLSIL.

The chain is built from TRBV10-3 and TRBJ2-7; D is possibly TRBD1 or TRBD2 (5 bases each). Deletions cut 10 bases from V and 2 bases from J, with 15 bases between. Germline assignment: CDR1 ENHRY and CDR2 SYGVKD. The CDR3 has 13 residues. CDR3 sequence (DNA): TGTGCCACCAGGGACCGAGCACCCTACGAGCAGTACTTC. Its translation: CATRDRAPYEQYF.

This clonotype has just a few counts. The J gene is TRBJ2-7, the V gene TRBV20-1; tentative D call: TRBD1 (6 bases). This CDR3 comprises 18 residues. CDR1 DFQATT and CDR2 SNEGSKA come from the germline V gene (reference sequence). The V gene lost 3 bases and the J gene lost 2 bases, with 26 bases spanning the gap. This chain's CDR3 is CSASVNDLDRTTTYEQYF. CDR3 DNA sequence: TGCAGTGCTAGTGTTAACGACCTCGACAGGACAACGACCTACGAGCAGTACTTC.

This clonotype showed up just a few times. The chain joins TRBV27 to TRBJ2-1, with 9 bases aligning to TRBD2. In germline, CDR1 is MNHEY, CDR2 SMNVEV (reference sequence). The CDR3 is 16 amino acids. Losses at the gene ends were 10 bases for V and 5 bases for J; bases not matched to a gene: 15. Here the CDR3 reads CATRAWELAGNNEQFF. CDR3 DNA sequence: TGTGCCACCCGAGCTTGGGAACTAGCGGGTAACAATGAGCAGTTCTTC.

The rearrangement links TRBV12-3 or TRBV12-4 to TRBJ1-2; 7 nucleotides agree with TRBD1. The V segment lost 5 bases and the J segment 5 bases; nucleotides outside the gene matches: 11. The CDR3 has 15 residues. CDR3 sequence: CASSHQGGDDYGYTF. The CDR3 DNA is TGTGCCAGCAGTCATCAGGGGGGAGATGATTATGGCTACACCTTC.

There are many counts of this clonotype. The CDR3 DNA follows: TGTGCCAGCAGCTCGGGACTTGTTCGGGAGACCCAGTACTTC. Amino acid sequence: CASSSGLVRETQYF. The rearrangement links TRBV7-2 to TRBJ2-5; D possibly corresponds to TRBD2 (6 bases). The V and J ends lost 4 bases and 5 bases respectively, with 14 bases between them. Germline CDR1 SGHTA, CDR2 FQGNSA. This CDR3 contains 14 residues.

In this sample, this clonotype turned up many times. V gene TRBV18 combines with J gene TRBJ1-1; D call uncertain. This CDR3 has 15 residues. The germline gives CDR1 KGHSH, CDR2 LQKENI. The V end was cut by 8 bases, the J end by 0 bases, with 16 bases between. CDR3 sequence reads: CASPTAAGLNTEAFF. In nucleotides, the CDR3 is TGTGCCAGCCCAACTGCGGCGGGATTGAACACTGAAGCTTTCTTT.

This clonotype was recorded at least ten times. J is TRBJ2-1 and V is TRBV24-1; 9 bases are shared with TRBD1. The CDR3 has 13 residues. Trimming at V came to 9 bases and at J to 9 bases, leaving 8 bases not matched to a gene. Germline CDR1 KGHDR, CDR2 SFDVKD. CDR3 sequence: CATAGQGRGEQFF. CDR3 coding DNA: TGTGCCACCGCCGGACAGGGGAGAGGTGAGCAGTTCTTC.

CDR3 DNA: TGTGCCAGCAGTGAAGTTCTGGCCTCCAGGAGCACTGAAGCTTTCTTT. The encoded protein is CASSEVLASRSTEAFF. The chain recombines TRBV6-1 with TRBJ1-1, with unresolved D. This CDR3 has 16 amino acids. Per germline, CDR1 MNHNS and CDR2 SASEGT. Trimming left V 1 base short and J 4 bases short, with 16 bases between.

This clonotype was observed many times. The V call is TRBV6-1, the J call TRBJ2-7, with D possibly matching TRBD2 (6 bases). V was pared by 5 bases and J by 4 bases, with 21 bases between. There are 16 residues in the CDR3. Germline V gene lookup returns CDR1 MNHNS and CDR2 SASEGT. In nucleotides, the CDR3 is TGTGCCAGCAGTTATTCCCCGAGGGGTGGGAGGTACGAGCAGTACTTC. Its protein product is CASSYSPRGGRYEQYF.

Comment on this clonotype: It may be a read error: a sequence one base away is much more abundant. The rearrangement links TRBV29-1 to TRBJ1-1; D is unresolved. Trimming shortened V by 7 bases and J by 4 bases, and 13 bases separated the two germline ends. The CDR3 has 12 residues. Germline-derived CDR1 and CDR2 are SQVTM and ANQGSEA. For the CDR3, the DNA is TGCAGCGGCACCCAAGGGAGCACTGAAGCTTTCTTT. Translated, it gives CSGTQGSTEAFF.

This clonotype was seen ten or more times. This chain's CDR3 is CASSPPGLTSGSYEQYF. CDR3 DNA sequence: TGTGCCAGCAGCCCCCCCGGACTGACTAGCGGGAGCTACGAGCAGTACTTC. The rearrangement links TRBV7-9 to TRBJ2-7; TRBD2 matches 12 bases. Trimming removed 5 bases from V and 3 bases from J; junction bases left unmatched: 11. Per germline, CDR1 SEHNR and CDR2 FQNEAQ (reference sequence). This CDR3 is built from 17 residues.

This clonotype was picked up a small number of times. The CDR3 does not end in the conserved phenylalanine or tryptophan, so this is likely a read error. The chain recombines TRBV5-4 with TRBJ2-1; perhaps TRBD2 as D (6 bases). V lost 3 bases to trimming and J lost 5 bases, with 12 bases between them. Germline assignment: CDR1 SGHNT and CDR2 YYREEE (reference sequence). The CDR3 totals 14 residues. The CDR3 sequence is CASSWLADNNEQFL. The CDR3 bases are TGTGCCAGCAGCTGGTTAGCGGATAACAATGAGCAGTTCCTC.

This rearrangement joins TRBV27 to TRBJ2-1; D is possibly TRBD1 (6 bases). Germline V gene data show CDR1 as MNHEY and CDR2 as SMNVEV (reference sequence). The CDR3 consists of 15 residues. The V gene lost 7 bases and the J gene lost 1 base, with 14 bases spanning the gap. DNA of the CDR3: TGTGCCAGCAACATTAGGGGGATATCCTACAATGAGCAGTTCTTC. This gives the protein CASNIRGISYNEQFF.

Notes on this clonotype: Its ends do not fully match the called genes, so a read error is possible. CDR3 coding DNA: TGTGCCAGCAGTTACGATGGGCAAGAGATCCAGTACTTC. Protein sequence: CASSYDGQEIQYF. V gene TRBV6-9 combines with J gene TRBJ2-5, with no clear D. Germline V gives CDR1 MNHGY, CDR2 SVAAGI. This CDR3 contains 13 residues.

In this sample, this clonotype turned up many times. The V and J genes are TRBV7-9 and TRBJ1-5; TRBD1 matches at 8 bases. Germline values: CDR1 SEHNR, CDR2 FQNEAQ (reference sequence). Trimming took 1 base from V and 7 from J; bases not matched to a gene: 12. The length of the CDR3 is 17 residues. CDR3 in DNA: TGTGCCAGCAGCTTAGAGTTTGGTGCAGGGGGCCGACAGCCCCAGCATTTT. Translating gives CASSLEFGAGGRQPQHF.

Many counts were recorded for this clonotype. This chain joins TRBV10-3 and TRBJ2-7; 12 nucleotides match TRBD1. Losses at the gene ends were 10 bases for V and 5 bases for J; bases not matched to a gene: 6. The CDR3 runs to 13 residues. Germline V lookup: CDR1 ENHRY, CDR2 SYGVKD. CDR3 bases: TGTGCCACCTCCGGGACAGGGGGCAACGAGCAGTACTTC. This encodes CATSGTGGNEQYF.

This clonotype was recorded at least ten times. The rearrangement links TRBV20-1 to TRBJ2-7, with 13 bases fitting TRBD2. This CDR3 region has 14 residues. V gave up 3 bases and J gave up 7 bases; unmatched junction bases: 6. Germline V gene lookup returns CDR1 DFQATT and CDR2 SNEGSKA (reference sequence). CDR3 in DNA: TGCAGTGCTAGCGGACTAGCGGGAGTGGAAGAGCAGTACTTC. Its translation is CSASGLAGVEEQYF.

This clonotype was counted between two and nine times. The genes are TRBV3-1 and TRBJ2-5; D not resolved. The CDR3 is 13 residues long. The V gene lost 6 bases and the J gene lost 4 bases, with 12 bases spanning the gap. Germline lookup yields CDR1 LGHDT and CDR2 YNNKEL (reference sequence). The CDR3 is CASRANLGETQYF. In nucleotides, the CDR3 is TGTGCCAGCAGGGCAAATTTAGGAGAGACCCAGTACTTC.

This clonotype was detected a few times. This chain links TRBV29-1 with TRBJ1-4, with D perhaps TRBD1 (6 bases). The CDR3 loop spans 13 amino acids. The germline CDR1 and CDR2 sequences are SQVTM and ANQGSEA. V shed 2 bases and J shed 10 bases, with 14 bases lying between them. CDR3 bases: TGCAGCGTTGAACTAAACAGGGTGGCAAAACTGTTTTTT. Amino acids: CSVELNRVAKLFF.